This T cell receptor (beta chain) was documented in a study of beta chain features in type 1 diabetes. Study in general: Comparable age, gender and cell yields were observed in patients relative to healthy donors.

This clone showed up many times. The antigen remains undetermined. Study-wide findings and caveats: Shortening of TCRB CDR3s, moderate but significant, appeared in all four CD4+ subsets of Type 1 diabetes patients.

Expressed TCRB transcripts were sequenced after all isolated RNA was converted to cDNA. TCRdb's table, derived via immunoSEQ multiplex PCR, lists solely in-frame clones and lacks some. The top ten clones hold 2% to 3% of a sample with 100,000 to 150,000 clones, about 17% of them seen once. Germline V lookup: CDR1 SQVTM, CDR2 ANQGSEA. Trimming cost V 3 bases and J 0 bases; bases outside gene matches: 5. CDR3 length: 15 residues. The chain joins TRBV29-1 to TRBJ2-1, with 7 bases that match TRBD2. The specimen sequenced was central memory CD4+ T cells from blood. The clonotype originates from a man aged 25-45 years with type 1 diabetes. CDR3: CSVDAGGSSYNEQFF. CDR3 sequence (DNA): TGCAGCGTTGATGCGGGCGGGAGCTCCTACAATGAGCAGTTCTTC.